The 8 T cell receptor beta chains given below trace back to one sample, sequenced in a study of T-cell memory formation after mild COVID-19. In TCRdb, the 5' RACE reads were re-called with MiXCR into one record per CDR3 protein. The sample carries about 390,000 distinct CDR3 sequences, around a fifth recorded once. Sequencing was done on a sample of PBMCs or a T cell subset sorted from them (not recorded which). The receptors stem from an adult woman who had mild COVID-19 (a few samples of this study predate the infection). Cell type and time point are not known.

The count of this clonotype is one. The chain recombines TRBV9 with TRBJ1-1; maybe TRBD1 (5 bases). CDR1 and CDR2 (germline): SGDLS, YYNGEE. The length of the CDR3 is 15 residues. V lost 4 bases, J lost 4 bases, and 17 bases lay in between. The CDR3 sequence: CASSPRLGLGTEAFF. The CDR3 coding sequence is TGTGCCAGCAGCCCCAGACTGGGACTGGGCACTGAAGCTTTCTTT. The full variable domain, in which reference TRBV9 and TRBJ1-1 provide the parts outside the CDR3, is DSGVTQTPKHLITATGQRVTLRCSPRSGDLSVYWYQQSLDQGLQFLIQYYNGEERAKGNILERFSAQQFPDLHSELNLSSLELGDSALYFCASSPRLGLGTEAFFGQGTRLTVV.

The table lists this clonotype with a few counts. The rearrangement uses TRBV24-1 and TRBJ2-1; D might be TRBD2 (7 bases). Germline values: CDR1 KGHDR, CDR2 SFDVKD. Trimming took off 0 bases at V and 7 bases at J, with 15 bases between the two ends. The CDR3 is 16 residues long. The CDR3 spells CATSDLRGGNRNEQFF. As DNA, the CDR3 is TGTGCCACCAGTGATTTGAGGGGGGGAAATCGAAATGAGCAGTTCTTC.

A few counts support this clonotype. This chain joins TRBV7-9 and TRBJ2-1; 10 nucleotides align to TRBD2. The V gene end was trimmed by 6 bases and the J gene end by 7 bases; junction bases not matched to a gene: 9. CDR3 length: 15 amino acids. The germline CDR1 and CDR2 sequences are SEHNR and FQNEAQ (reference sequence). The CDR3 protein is CASSWSGGAGNEQFF. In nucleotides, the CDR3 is TGTGCCAGCAGTTGGAGCGGGGGGGCCGGAAATGAGCAGTTCTTC.

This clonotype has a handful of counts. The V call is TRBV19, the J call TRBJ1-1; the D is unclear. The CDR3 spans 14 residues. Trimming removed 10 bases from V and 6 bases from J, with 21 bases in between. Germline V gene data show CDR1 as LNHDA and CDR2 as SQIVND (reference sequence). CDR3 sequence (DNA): TGTGCCACCTCAGGACCGACATTAGACCCTGAAGCTTTCTTT. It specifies CATSGPTLDPEAFF.

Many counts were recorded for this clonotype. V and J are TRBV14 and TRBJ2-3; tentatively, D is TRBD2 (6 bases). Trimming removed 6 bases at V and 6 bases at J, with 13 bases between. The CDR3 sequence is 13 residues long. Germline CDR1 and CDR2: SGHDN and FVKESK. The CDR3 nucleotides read TGTGCCAGCAGACCCACGGGGAGGGATACGCAGTATTTT. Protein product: CASRPTGRDTQYF.

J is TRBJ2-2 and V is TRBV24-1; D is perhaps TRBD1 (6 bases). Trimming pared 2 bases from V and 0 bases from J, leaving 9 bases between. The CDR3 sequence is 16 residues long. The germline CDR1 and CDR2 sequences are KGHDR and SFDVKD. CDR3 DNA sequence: TGTGCCACCAGTGATTCGGACAGCGCGAACACCGGGGAGCTGTTTTTT. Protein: CATSDSDSANTGELFF.

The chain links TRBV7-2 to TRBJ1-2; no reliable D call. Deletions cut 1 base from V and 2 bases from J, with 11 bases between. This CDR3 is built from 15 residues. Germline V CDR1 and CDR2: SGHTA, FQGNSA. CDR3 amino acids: CASSLEIALNYGYTF. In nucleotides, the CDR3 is TGTGCCAGCAGCTTAGAGATAGCCTTAAACTATGGCTACACCTTC.

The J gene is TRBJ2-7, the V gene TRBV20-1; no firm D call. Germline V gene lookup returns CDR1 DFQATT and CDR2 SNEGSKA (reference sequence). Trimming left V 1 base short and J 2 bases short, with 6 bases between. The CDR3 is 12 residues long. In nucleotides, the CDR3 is TGCAGTGCTAGAGCCGTAGCCTACGAGCAGTACTTC. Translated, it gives CSARAVAYEQYF.